This TCR beta chain was obtained from a study of blood T cell repertoires in COVID-19. Study context: Spain, Italy and the United States supplied samples that represented acute and convalescent COVID-19. T cells, B-cell-depleted T cells, or PBMCs provided the cDNA or gDNA that served as material.

With V trimmed by 3 bases and J by 0 bases, 9 bases remained unmatched. In germline, CDR1 is MDHEN, CDR2 SYDVKM. The CDR3 is made up of 18 amino acids. Original data processing: The authors estimated nucleated cell counts from reference gene primer amplification. The repertoire was sequenced with immunoSEQ multiplex PCR; TCRdb's copy has only in-frame clones and lacks some. The V and J calls and the clone size are those of that table, but D and trimming were determined from the DNA. This sample yields about half a million clones, of which 80% to 90% are seen a single time; approximately 3.2% belongs to the top ten.

The sequencing sample was made of peripheral blood. This chain uses TRBV28 with TRBJ2-3; the match to TRBD1 covers 10 bases. The TCR sequence derives from a human donor in a cohort sampled during active COVID-19. For the CDR3, the DNA is TGTGCCAGCAGTTTCGGGACAGGGGCCCCTCTTAGCACAGATACGCAGTATTTT. It is translated as CASSFGTGAPLSTDTQYF.